This TCR beta chain was found in a study of blood T cell repertoires in COVID-19. Study-wide context: Sample material is recorded as cDNA or gDNA derived from T cells, B-cell-depleted T cells, or PBMCs.

Germline lookup yields CDR1 LNHDA and CDR2 SQIVND (reference sequence). V dropped 1 base and J dropped 10 bases, with 6 bases sitting between them. This CDR3 has 11 residues. Libraries were prepared by immunoSEQ multiplex PCR; TCRdb keeps only in-frame clonotypes and omits some of them. The profile shows 100,000 to 150,000 clones, about 70% of them singletons. The chain carries TRBV19 and TRBJ2-3, with D unclear. The specimen sequenced was peripheral blood. The TCR was taken from a man older than 75 with COVID-19, enrolled during active disease. CDR3 loop: CASSIGLAQYF. As DNA, the CDR3 is TGTGCCAGTAGTATAGGCTTAGCGCAGTATTTT.